This T cell receptor (beta chain) was sequenced during a study of T cell responses to AZD1222 COVID-19 vaccine. With respect to this clone: Antigen: not known.

General study results and limits: Spike-wide vaccine-associated CD4 TCRs dominated at 160-218 and 743-854. Only after the peak T cell response were repertoires sampled. Variant regions that are unmutated are reportedly the target of nearly half of spike-specific TCRs. Most donors were white British, females outnumbered males, and clonal diversity was possibly underestimated.

V lost 6 bases, J lost 4 bases, and 18 bases lay in between. The CDR3 length is 15 residues. Germline V CDR1 and CDR2: SGHAT, FQNNGV. Assay: immunoSEQ multiplex PCR; the TCRdb copy retains only in-frame clones and omits some. Of some 120,000 clones listed, roughly nine tenths were seen once; the top ten hold about 2.9%. The receptor's source is an adult who received the AZD1222 COVID-19 vaccine. This chain links TRBV11-2 with TRBJ2-5, with D maybe TRBD1 (6 bases). The sample was peripheral blood, taken 28 days after the second AZD1222 dose. The CDR3 loop reads CASSKDRPLRETQYF. The CDR3 DNA reads as TGTGCCAGCAGTAAGGACAGACCCCTTCGAGAGACCCAGTACTTC.